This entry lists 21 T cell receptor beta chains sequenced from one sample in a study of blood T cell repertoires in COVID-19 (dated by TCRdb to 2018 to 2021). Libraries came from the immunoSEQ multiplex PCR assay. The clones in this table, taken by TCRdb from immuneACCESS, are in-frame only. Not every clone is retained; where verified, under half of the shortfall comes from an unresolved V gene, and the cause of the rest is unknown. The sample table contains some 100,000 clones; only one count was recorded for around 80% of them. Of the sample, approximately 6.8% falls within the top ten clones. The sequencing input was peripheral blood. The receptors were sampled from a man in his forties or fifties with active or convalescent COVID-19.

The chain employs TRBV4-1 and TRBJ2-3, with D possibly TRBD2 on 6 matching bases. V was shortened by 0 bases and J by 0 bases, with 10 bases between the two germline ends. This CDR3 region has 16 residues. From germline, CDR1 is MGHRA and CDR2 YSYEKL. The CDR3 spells CASSQDSGVSTDTQYF. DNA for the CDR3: TGCGCCAGCAGCCAAGATTCGGGGGTAAGCACAGATACGCAGTATTTT.

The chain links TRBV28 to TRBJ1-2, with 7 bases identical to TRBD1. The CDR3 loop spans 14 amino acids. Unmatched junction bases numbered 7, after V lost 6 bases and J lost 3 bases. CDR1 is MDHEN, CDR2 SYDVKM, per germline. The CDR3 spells CASSNPGQDYGYTF. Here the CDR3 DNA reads TGTGCCAGCAGCAACCCTGGACAGGACTATGGCTACACCTTC.

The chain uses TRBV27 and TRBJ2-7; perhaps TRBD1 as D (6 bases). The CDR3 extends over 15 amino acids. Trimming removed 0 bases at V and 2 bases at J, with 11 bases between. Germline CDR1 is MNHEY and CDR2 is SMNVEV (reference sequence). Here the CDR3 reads CASSLSTGYPYEQYF. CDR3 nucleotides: TGTGCCAGCAGTTTATCAACAGGGTATCCCTACGAGCAGTACTTC.

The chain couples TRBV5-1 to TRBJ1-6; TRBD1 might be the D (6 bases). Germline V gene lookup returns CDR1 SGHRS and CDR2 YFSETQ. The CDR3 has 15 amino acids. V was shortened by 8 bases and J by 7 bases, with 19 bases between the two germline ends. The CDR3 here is CASTRQEYPNSPLHF. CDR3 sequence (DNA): TGCGCCAGTACCAGACAGGAGTATCCAAATTCACCCCTCCACTTT.

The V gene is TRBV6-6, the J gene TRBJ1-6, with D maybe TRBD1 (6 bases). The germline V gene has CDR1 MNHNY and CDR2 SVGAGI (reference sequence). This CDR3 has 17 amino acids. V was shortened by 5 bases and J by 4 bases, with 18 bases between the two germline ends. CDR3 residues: CASSQPRGRGYNSPLHF. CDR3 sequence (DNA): TGTGCCAGCAGTCAACCCAGGGGAAGGGGATATAATTCACCCCTCCACTTT.

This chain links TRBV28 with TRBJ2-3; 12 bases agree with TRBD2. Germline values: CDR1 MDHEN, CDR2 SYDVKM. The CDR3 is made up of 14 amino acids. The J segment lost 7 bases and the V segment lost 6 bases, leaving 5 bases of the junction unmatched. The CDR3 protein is CASSPGLAGNTQYF. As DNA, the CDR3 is TGTGCCAGCAGCCCTGGACTAGCGGGGAATACGCAGTATTTT.

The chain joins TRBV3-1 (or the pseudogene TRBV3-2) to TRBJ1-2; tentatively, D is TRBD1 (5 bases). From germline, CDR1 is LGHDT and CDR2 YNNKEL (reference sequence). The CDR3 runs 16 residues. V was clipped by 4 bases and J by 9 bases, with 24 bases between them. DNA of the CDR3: TGTGCCAGCAGCCCGAGTCCGGGTCTCCGGGGGGATAGCTACACCTTC. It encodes CASSPSPGLRGDSYTF.

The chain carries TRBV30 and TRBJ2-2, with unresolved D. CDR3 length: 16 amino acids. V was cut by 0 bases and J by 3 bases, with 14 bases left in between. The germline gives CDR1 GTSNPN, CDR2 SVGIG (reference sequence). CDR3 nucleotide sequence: TGTGCCTGGAGTGTAAACTCACACAGCTACACCGGGGAGCTGTTTTTT. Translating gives CAWSVNSHSYTGELFF.

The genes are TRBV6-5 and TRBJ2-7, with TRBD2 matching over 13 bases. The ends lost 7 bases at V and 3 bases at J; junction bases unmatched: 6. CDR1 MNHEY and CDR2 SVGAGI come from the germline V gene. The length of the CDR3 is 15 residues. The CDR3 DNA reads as TGTGCCAGCACCTTTGGACTAGCGGGGGACTACGAGCAGTACTTC. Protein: CASTFGLAGDYEQYF.

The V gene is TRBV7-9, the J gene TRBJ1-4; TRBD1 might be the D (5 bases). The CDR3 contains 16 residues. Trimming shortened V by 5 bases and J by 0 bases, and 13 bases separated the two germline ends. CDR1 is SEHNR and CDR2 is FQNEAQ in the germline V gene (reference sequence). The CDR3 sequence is CASSQKGDATNEKLFF. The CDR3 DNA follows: TGTGCCAGCAGCCAAAAAGGGGATGCAACTAATGAAAAACTGTTTTTT.

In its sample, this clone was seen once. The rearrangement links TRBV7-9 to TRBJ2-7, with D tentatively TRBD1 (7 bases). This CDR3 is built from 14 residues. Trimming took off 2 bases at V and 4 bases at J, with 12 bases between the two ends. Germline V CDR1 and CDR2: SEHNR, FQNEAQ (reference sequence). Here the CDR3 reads CASSLSQGGYEQYF. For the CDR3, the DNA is TGTGCCAGCAGCTTAAGTCAGGGGGGTTACGAGCAGTACTTC.

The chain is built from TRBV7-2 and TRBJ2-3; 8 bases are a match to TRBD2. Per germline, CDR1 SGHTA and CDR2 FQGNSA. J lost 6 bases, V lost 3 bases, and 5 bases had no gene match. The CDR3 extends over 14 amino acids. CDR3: CASSFAGGGDTQYF. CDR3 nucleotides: TGTGCCAGCAGCTTCGCGGGGGGAGGGGATACGCAGTATTTT.

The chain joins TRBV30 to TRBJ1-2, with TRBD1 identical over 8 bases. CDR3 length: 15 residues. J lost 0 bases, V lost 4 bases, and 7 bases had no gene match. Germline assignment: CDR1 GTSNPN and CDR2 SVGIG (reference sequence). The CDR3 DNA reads TGTGCCTGGACTCCAAACAGGGGGGCTAACTATGGCTACACCTTC. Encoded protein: CAWTPNRGANYGYTF.

CDR3 residues: CAISIGQGDYGYTF. The CDR3 nucleotides read TGTGCCATCAGTATAGGACAGGGGGACTATGGCTACACCTTC. The J gene is TRBJ1-2, the V gene TRBV10-3; 10 bases align to TRBD1. Germline CDR1 is ENHRY and CDR2 is SYGVKD. Trimming cost V 5 bases and J 3 bases; bases outside gene matches: 3. The CDR3 length is 14 residues.

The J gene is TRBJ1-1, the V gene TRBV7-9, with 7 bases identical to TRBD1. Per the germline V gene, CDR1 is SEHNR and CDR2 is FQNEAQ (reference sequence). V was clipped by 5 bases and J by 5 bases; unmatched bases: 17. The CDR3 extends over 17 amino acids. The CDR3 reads CASSHYRRAQGWTEAFF. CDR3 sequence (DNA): TGTGCCAGCAGCCACTACCGGCGTGCACAGGGGTGGACTGAAGCTTTCTTT.

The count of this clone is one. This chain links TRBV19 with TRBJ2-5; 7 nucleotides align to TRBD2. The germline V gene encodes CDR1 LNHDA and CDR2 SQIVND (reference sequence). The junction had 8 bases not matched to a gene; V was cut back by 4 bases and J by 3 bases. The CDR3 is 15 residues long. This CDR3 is CASSRRTRGEETQYF. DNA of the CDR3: TGTGCCAGTAGTAGACGGACTAGAGGTGAAGAGACCCAGTACTTC.

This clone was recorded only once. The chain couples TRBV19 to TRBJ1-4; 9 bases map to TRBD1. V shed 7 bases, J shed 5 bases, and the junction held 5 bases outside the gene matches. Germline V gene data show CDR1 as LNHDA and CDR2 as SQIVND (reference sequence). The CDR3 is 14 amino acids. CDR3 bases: TGTGCCAGTACCGACAGGGGGGTGAATGAAAAACTGTTTTTT. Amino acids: CASTDRGVNEKLFF.

The CDR3 sequence: CASSPSGSAPRETQYF. In DNA form, the CDR3 reads TGTGCCAGCAGCCCCTCAGGGTCGGCACCCAGGGAGACCCAGTACTTC. The rearrangement links TRBV5-4 to TRBJ2-5; D is possibly TRBD1 (5 bases). The CDR3 is 16 residues long. V shed 4 bases and J shed 5 bases, with 21 bases lying between them. Per the germline V gene, CDR1 is SGHNT and CDR2 is YYREEE (reference sequence).

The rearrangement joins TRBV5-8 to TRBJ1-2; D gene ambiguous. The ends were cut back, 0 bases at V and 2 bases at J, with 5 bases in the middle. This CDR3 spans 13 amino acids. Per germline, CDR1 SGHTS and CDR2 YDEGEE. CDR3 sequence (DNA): TGTGCCAGCAGCTTGGCGGGAAACTATGGCTACACCTTC. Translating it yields CASSLAGNYGYTF. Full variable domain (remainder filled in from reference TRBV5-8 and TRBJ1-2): EAGVTQSPTHLIKTRGQQATLRCSPISGHTSVYWYQQALGLGLQFLLWYDEGEERNRGNFPPRFSGRQFPNYSSELNVNALELEDSALYLCASSLAGNYGYTFGSGTRLTVV.

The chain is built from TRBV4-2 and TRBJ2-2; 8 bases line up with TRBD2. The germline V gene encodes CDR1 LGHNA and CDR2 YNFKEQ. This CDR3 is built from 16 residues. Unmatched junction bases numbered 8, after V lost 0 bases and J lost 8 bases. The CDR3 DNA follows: TGTGCCAGCAGCCAAGATCCGAGCGGGGGATCAGGGGAGCTGTTTTTT. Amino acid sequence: CASSQDPSGGSGELFF.

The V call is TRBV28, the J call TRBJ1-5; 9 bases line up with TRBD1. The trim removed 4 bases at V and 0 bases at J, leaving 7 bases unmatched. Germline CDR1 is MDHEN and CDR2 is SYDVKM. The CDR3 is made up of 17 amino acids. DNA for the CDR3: TGTGCCAGCAGTTCCGGGACAGGGCATCTTAGCAATCAGCCCCAGCATTTT. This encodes CASSSGTGHLSNQPQHF.